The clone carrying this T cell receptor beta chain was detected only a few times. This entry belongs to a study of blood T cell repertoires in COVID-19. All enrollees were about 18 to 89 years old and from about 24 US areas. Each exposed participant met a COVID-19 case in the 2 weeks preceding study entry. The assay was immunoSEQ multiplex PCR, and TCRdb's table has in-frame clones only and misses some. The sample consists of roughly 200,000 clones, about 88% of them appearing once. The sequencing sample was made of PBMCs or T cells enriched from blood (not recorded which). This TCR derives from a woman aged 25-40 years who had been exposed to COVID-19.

The CDR3 loop is CASSLMGGNTGELFF. The CDR3 nucleotides read TGCGCCAGCAGCTTGATGGGGGGGAACACCGGGGAGCTGTTTTTT. J is TRBJ2-2 and V is TRBV5-1, with a weak D call TRBD2 (6 bases). Between the trimmed V and J ends, which lost 1 base and 1 base, there was a span of 8 bases. Germline assignment: CDR1 SGHRS and CDR2 YFSETQ. This CDR3 spans 15 amino acids.